This is a list of T cell receptor beta chains from one sample in a study of blood T cell repertoires in COVID-19. Profiling relied on immunoSEQ multiplex PCR, and the TCRdb table lists in-frame clones only, not all of them. Of roughly 350,000 clones listed, 85% to 90% are singletons. Input material: peripheral blood. These TCRs come from a woman between 70 and 85 years old with COVID-19, enrolled during active disease. CDR3s include the opening cysteine and the closing phenylalanine or tryptophan. Each record gives: V gene, D gene, J gene, clone size, CDR3 DNA, CDR3 protein. The D gene is left open where the match is weak. Size is stated for part of the rows, as once, few or many counts, or as a class when the clone is expanded.

TRBV19,-,TRBJ1-6,-,TGTGCCACACACGCAGGGGAAGATAATTCACCCCTCCACTTT,CATHAGEDNSPLHF
TRBV6-1,TRBD1,TRBJ1-6,-,TGTGCCAGCAGTGAAGGGGACAGGGGGCTCAGGTCCTATAATTCACCCCTCCACTTT,CASSEGDRGLRSYNSPLHF
TRBV24-1,TRBD1,TRBJ1-1,-,TGTGCCACCAGTGACCCCGACAGGGCTGAAGCTTTCTTT,CATSDPDRAEAFF
TRBV9,TRBD2,TRBJ2-5,-,TGTGCCAGCAGCGCCTCTAGCGGCCCGCCGGGACAGACCCAGTACTTC,CASSASSGPPGQTQYF
TRBV10-3,-,TRBJ1-1,-,TGTGCCATCAGTGAGTCGGGGGCCGGGAACACTGAAGCTTTCTTT,CAISESGAGNTEAFF
TRBV30,TRBD1,TRBJ1-5,few,TGTGCCTGGAGTATAGGACAGGGCTATCAGCCCCAGCATTTT,CAWSIGQGYQPQHF
TRBV9,-,TRBJ1-3,-,TGTGCCAGCAGCCCATCTGGAGAGGGAGGGAACACCATATATTTT,CASSPSGEGGNTIYF
TRBV9,-,TRBJ2-1,-,TGTGCCCGATTGACAGGAGACAATGAGCAGTTCTTC,CARLTGDNEQFF
TRBV24-1,-,TRBJ1-4,-,TGTGCCACCAGTTCGGGGTTTGCAACTAATGAAAAACTGTTTTTT,CATSSGFATNEKLFF
TRBV5-6,-,TRBJ2-7,-,TGTGCCACCAACCGAGGGACTTTTGGGGAGCAGTACTTC,CATNRGTFGEQYF
TRBV29-1,TRBD2,TRBJ2-5,many,TGCAGCGCTTGCCTAGCGGGGAAGGAGACCCAGTACTTC,CSACLAGKETQYF
TRBV4-1,TRBD1,TRBJ1-1,-,TGCGCCAGCAGCCAAGATAAGGGACAGGGGTTTCGAACTGAAGCTTTCTTT,CASSQDKGQGFRTEAFF
TRBV2,-,TRBJ1-5,-,TGTGCCAGCAGTGCGGCGGAGGCTAGCAATCAGCCCCAGCATTTT,CASSAAEASNQPQHF
TRBV6-4,-,TRBJ2-7,-,TGTGCCAGCAGCGGACAGTCCTGGGAGTACTTC,CASSGQSWEYF
TRBV7-2,TRBD1,TRBJ2-7,-,TGTGCCAGCAGCTTAGGGGGACAGGGGGCGAGAGAGCAGTACTTC,CASSLGGQGAREQYF
TRBV6-2/TRBV6-3,TRBD2,TRBJ2-3,-,TGTGCCAGCAGTTTAGGACTAGCGGGGTTCGCAGATACGCAGTATTTT,CASSLGLAGFADTQYF
TRBV9,TRBD2,TRBJ2-3,-,TGTGCCAGCAGCGTAGTCACTAGCGGGGGTGATACGCAGTATTTT,CASSVVTSGGDTQYF
TRBV19,-,TRBJ1-2,once,TGTGCCAGTAGTATAGGGACAGCAATCTATGGCTACACCTTC,CASSIGTAIYGYTF
TRBV19,TRBD1,TRBJ2-3,many,TGTGCCAGTAGTATGGTGGACAGGGTAAGAGGGTACACAGATACGCAGTATTTT,CASSMVDRVRGYTDTQYF
TRBV7-8,TRBD1,TRBJ1-2,-,TGTGCCAGCAGCTCGTCCCGGGACAGGGGTTGGGGCTACACCTTC,CASSSSRDRGWGYTF
TRBV19,TRBD1,TRBJ1-2,-,TGTGCCAGTAGAGCCGGGACAGCATTCTATGGCTACACCTTC,CASRAGTAFYGYTF
TRBV28,TRBD1,TRBJ2-7,-,TGTGCCAGCAGTCCGTATCAACAGGGGGCTGAAAACGAGCAGTACTTC,CASSPYQQGAENEQYF
TRBV7-9,-,TRBJ2-7,-,TGTGCCAGCAGCTTAGGCCCAGGTCCTGTCTCCTACGAGCAGTACTTC,CASSLGPGPVSYEQYF
TRBV9,-,TRBJ2-4,-,TGTGCCAGCAGCCCAAGGACAGCGGTTGGGCCTAAAAACATTCAGTACTTC,CASSPRTAVGPKNIQYF